A single sample is the source of the 14 T cell receptor beta chains below, sequenced in a study of T cells after yellow fever vaccination. One entry per CDR3 protein results from TCRdb running MiXCR on the 5' RACE reads. Here the sample spans 250,000 to 300,000 distinct CDR3 sequences, 10% to 15% being singletons. The material was CD4+ T cells sorted from PBMCs, obtained 45 days after the yellow fever booster vaccination. The receptors were gathered from a man aged 25-45 years who received the YFV17D yellow fever vaccine.

J is TRBJ2-6 and V is TRBV20-1; tentatively, D is TRBD1 (5 bases). Germline-derived CDR1 and CDR2 are DFQATT and SNEGSKA (reference sequence). The germline V and J ends were trimmed by 0 bases and 4 bases, with 16 bases remaining between them. This CDR3 spans 17 amino acids. The CDR3 region is CSARDHDSPSGANVLTF. Here the CDR3 DNA reads TGCAGTGCTAGAGACCATGACAGCCCTTCCGGGGCCAACGTCCTGACTTTC.

This clonotype has a count of ten or more. The CDR3 region is CASGQDHTGELFF. The DNA of the CDR3 is TGTGCCTCCGGACAGGACCACACCGGGGAGCTGTTTTTT. The gene calls are TRBV24-1 and TRBJ2-2; 7 bases match TRBD1. V gave up 12 bases and J gave up 3 bases; unmatched junction bases: 6. CDR3 length: 13 residues. Germline V gene lookup returns CDR1 KGHDR and CDR2 SFDVKD.

J is TRBJ1-2 and V is TRBV5-1; TRBD1 agrees at 7 bases. Trimming removed 0 bases from V and 7 bases from J; junction bases left unmatched: 6. Germline loops: CDR1 SGHRS, CDR2 YFSETQ. This CDR3 is 14 amino acids long. CDR3 DNA: TGCGCCAGCAGCTTGGCACTGAACAGGGGTGGCTACACCTTC. It codes for CASSLALNRGGYTF.

This sequence joins TRBV30 and TRBJ2-3, with a possible D match to TRBD1 (6 bases). The V gene's germline CDR1 is GTSNPN and CDR2 SVGIG (reference sequence). The V end lost 2 bases, the J end lost 1 base, and 13 bases lay between the germline ends. The CDR3 spans 15 residues. The CDR3, as DNA: TGTGCCTGGAGTCCCCCACAGGGACGCACAGATACGCAGTATTTT. This encodes CAWSPPQGRTDTQYF.

The table lists this clonotype with a few counts. The chain joins TRBV6-2 or TRBV6-3 to TRBJ1-2, with 11 nucleotides matching TRBD1. V shed 6 bases, J shed 6 bases, and the junction held 6 bases outside the gene matches. The CDR3 totals 14 residues. The germline gives CDR1 MNHEY, CDR2 SVGEGT. This CDR3 reads CASRRTGGEDGYTF. For the CDR3, the DNA is TGTGCCAGCAGGCGGACAGGGGGCGAAGATGGCTACACCTTC.

The rearrangement links TRBV7-9 to TRBJ2-3; 9 bases line up with TRBD2. The CDR3 runs to 16 residues. The germline V gene has CDR1 SEHNR and CDR2 FQNEAQ (reference sequence). The ends lost 0 bases at V and 3 bases at J; junction bases unmatched: 4. CDR3 sequence: CASSLASGRRTDTQYF. The DNA for the CDR3 is TGTGCCAGCAGCTTAGCTAGCGGGAGAAGGACAGATACGCAGTATTTT.

The chain couples TRBV18 to TRBJ1-1; the D gene is possibly TRBD1 (5 bases). The germline gives CDR1 KGHSH, CDR2 LQKENI. This CDR3 contains 12 residues. V lost 3 bases and J 7 bases, leaving 9 bases between the germline ends. The CDR3 DNA reads as TGTGCCAGCTCACCGCCGGGACGTGAAGCTTTCTTT. It specifies CASSPPGREAFF. The complete variable domain, with remaining parts taken from reference TRBV18 and TRBJ1-1, reads NAGVMQNPRHLVRRRGQEARLRCSPMKGHSHVYWYRQLPEEGLKFMVYLQKENIIDESGMPKERFSAEFPKEGPSILRIQQVVRGDSAAYFCASSPPGREAFFGQGTRLTVV.

This clonotype was counted between two and nine times. A read error may produce the germline difference seen at one junction end. The chain has TRBV20-1 and TRBJ2-3; 12 nucleotides align to TRBD2. Germline V gene data show CDR1 as DFQATT and CDR2 as SNEGSKA (reference sequence). The CDR3 covers 14 residues. CDR3 protein: CSAGELAGGDTQYF. CDR3 nucleotides: TGCAGTGCTGGAGAACTAGCGGGAGGAGATACGCAGTATTTT.

The genes are TRBV4-3 and TRBJ2-5; 8 nucleotides line up with TRBD1. Trimming took 4 bases from V and 4 from J; bases not matched to a gene: 17. The CDR3 length is 18 residues. Germline V gives CDR1 LGHNA, CDR2 YSLEER. CDR3 sequence (DNA): TGCGCCAGCAGCCTTTACTTTTCAGGACAGGGTGGGGGAGAGACCCAGTACTTC. Translated, it gives CASSLYFSGQGGGETQYF.

This chain links TRBV10-3 with TRBJ2-7, with D uncertain. Germline assignment: CDR1 ENHRY and CDR2 SYGVKD. The CDR3 is made up of 11 amino acids. Trimming left V 5 bases short and J 6 bases short, with 8 bases between. The CDR3 bases are TGTGCCATCAGTCAGGACCGCGAGCAGTACTTC. Amino acids: CAISQDREQYF.

The chain recombines TRBV7-2 with TRBJ1-2, with a weak D call TRBD1 (6 bases). Germline V lookup: CDR1 SGHTA, CDR2 FQGNSA. Trimming took off 3 bases at V and 0 bases at J, with 11 bases between the two ends. The CDR3 length is 15 residues. The CDR3 DNA follows: TGTGCCAGCAGCTTTAACAGGGTTTCTAACTATGGCTACACCTTC. As protein: CASSFNRVSNYGYTF.

CDR3 sequence reads: CASTVPGPTGGYTF. Written as DNA, the CDR3 is TGTGCCAGCACCGTGCCCGGGCCCACGGGTGGCTACACCTTC. J is TRBJ1-2 and V is TRBV6-2 or TRBV6-3; D not certain. V dropped 7 bases and J dropped 7 bases, with 19 bases sitting between them. This CDR3 comprises 14 residues. Germline CDR1 and CDR2: MNHEY and SVGEGT.

This clonotype has only a few counts. The chain couples TRBV27 to TRBJ1-1; a weak D match, TRBD1 (6 bases). Trimming stripped 6 bases from V and 11 bases from J, with 25 bases between. The CDR3 has 15 amino acids. Germline lookup yields CDR1 MNHEY and CDR2 SMNVEV (reference sequence). Here the CDR3 DNA reads TGTGCCAGCAGGCCGCAAGGGGGTGGGTCCCCTCGGGCTTTCTTT. It codes for CASRPQGGGSPRAFF.

The rearrangement uses TRBV14 and TRBJ2-1; possibly TRBD2 for D (5 bases). Between the trimmed V and J ends, which lost 0 bases and 0 bases, there was a span of 6 bases. This CDR3 is 15 amino acids long. Germline V CDR1 and CDR2: SGHDN, FVKESK. In DNA form, the CDR3 reads TGTGCCAGCAGCCAAGAGGGGAGCTCCTACAATGAGCAGTTCTTC. Its protein is CASSQEGSSYNEQFF. The whole variable domain, remainder taken from reference TRBV14 and TRBJ2-1, is EAGVTQFPSHSVIEKGQTVTLRCDPISGHDNLYWYRRVMGKEIKFLLHFVKESKQDESGMPNNRFLAERTGGTYSTLKVQPAELEDSGVYFCASSQEGSSYNEQFFGPGTRLTVL.